This is a list of T cell receptor beta chains from one sample in a study of identical twins. One entry per CDR3 protein results from TCRdb running MiXCR on the 5' RACE reads. In the table there are about 530,000 distinct CDR3 sequences, around 22% of which are singletons. The sample also formed part of further work on yellow fever vaccine responses in identical twins.

The material sequenced was CD4+ T cells sorted from blood. All receptors derive from a woman aged 18-35 years in good health. CDR3s include the opening cysteine and the closing phenylalanine or tryptophan. The order of the fields is clone size, V gene, J gene, D gene, CDR3 DNA, CDR3 protein. D genes are given only for firm matches. Not every row has a clone size; where given, it reads once, few, many or a size class.

abundance: few; v_gene: TRBV10-3; j_gene: TRBJ2-7; d_gene: TRBD2; CDR3nt: TGTGCCATCGCCCGGACTAGCGGTTCCTACGAGCAGTACTTC; CDR3aa: CAIARTSGSYEQYF
abundance: once; v_gene: TRBV28; j_gene: TRBJ2-7; d_gene: .; CDR3nt: TGTGCCAGCAGTTCCCCCGGATCCGCAAGCTCCTACGAGCAGTACTTC; CDR3aa: CASSSPGSASSYEQYF
abundance: few; v_gene: TRBV5-1; j_gene: TRBJ2-5; d_gene: TRBD2; CDR3nt: TGCGCCAGCAGCTTCGGGACTAGCGGGAGGATATCCCAAGAGACCCAGTACTTC; CDR3aa: CASSFGTSGRISQETQYF
abundance: few; v_gene: TRBV12-3/TRBV12-4; j_gene: TRBJ2-7; d_gene: .; CDR3nt: TGTGCCAGCTCCAAATTGGGGTTAAGCTACGAGCAGTACTTC; CDR3aa: CASSKLGLSYEQYF
abundance: .; v_gene: TRBV24-1; j_gene: TRBJ2-3; d_gene: TRBD2; CDR3nt: TGTGCCACCAGTGATCCCCGGCTAGCGGGAGCGGGGACAGATACGCAGTATTTT; CDR3aa: CATSDPRLAGAGTDTQYF
abundance: .; v_gene: TRBV11-2; j_gene: TRBJ2-5; d_gene: TRBD2; CDR3nt: TGTGCCAGCAGCTTTGATAGCGGGGGAAAGACCCAGTACTTC; CDR3aa: CASSFDSGGKTQYF
abundance: .; v_gene: TRBV5-1; j_gene: TRBJ2-1; d_gene: TRBD2; CDR3nt: TGCGCCAGCATCCCTCAGGCGGGAGTTTCCTACAATGAGCAGTTCTTC; CDR3aa: CASIPQAGVSYNEQFF
abundance: .; v_gene: TRBV7-2; j_gene: TRBJ2-4; d_gene: TRBD1; CDR3nt: TGTGCCAGCAGCTTACATCCACAGGGGCTTCAGTACTTC; CDR3aa: CASSLHPQGLQYF
abundance: .; v_gene: TRBV6-4; j_gene: TRBJ2-2; d_gene: .; CDR3nt: TGTGCCAGCAGTGAGCCCCCCGGGGAGCTGTTTTTT; CDR3aa: CASSEPPGELFF
abundance: .; v_gene: TRBV7-6; j_gene: TRBJ1-2; d_gene: TRBD1; CDR3nt: TGTGCCAGCAGCCCGACAGGGAGTGGCTACACCTTC; CDR3aa: CASSPTGSGYTF
abundance: few; v_gene: TRBV10-3; j_gene: TRBJ1-1; d_gene: TRBD1; CDR3nt: TGTGCCATCAGTGCGCCGGGACAGGGGACCACTGAAGCTTTCTTT; CDR3aa: CAISAPGQGTTEAFF
abundance: few; v_gene: TRBV7-8; j_gene: TRBJ2-1; d_gene: TRBD2; CDR3nt: TGTGCCAGCAGCTTAGCCCTAGCGGGAGGACGGGAGCAGTTCTTC; CDR3aa: CASSLALAGGREQFF
abundance: many; v_gene: TRBV5-1; j_gene: TRBJ2-1; d_gene: TRBD2; CDR3nt: TGCGCCAGCACCTCTGGGAGGCTAGCGGGAGTTAATGAGCAGTTCTTC; CDR3aa: CASTSGRLAGVNEQFF
abundance: .; v_gene: TRBV3-1; j_gene: TRBJ2-1; d_gene: .; CDR3nt: TGTGCCAGCAGCCAAGATCGGGGGGAGCAGTTCTTC; CDR3aa: CASSQDRGEQFF
abundance: .; v_gene: TRBV9; j_gene: TRBJ2-3; d_gene: .; CDR3nt: TGTGCCAGCAGCGTAGCGGGTGGCAGGGTAGGCACAGATACGCAGTATTTT; CDR3aa: CASSVAGGRVGTDTQYF
abundance: .; v_gene: TRBV27; j_gene: TRBJ1-6; d_gene: .; CDR3nt: TGTGCCAGCAGAATAAACACAGGATTTAATAATTCACCCCTCCACTTT; CDR3aa: CASRINTGFNNSPLHF
abundance: few; v_gene: TRBV15; j_gene: TRBJ2-7; d_gene: .; CDR3nt: TGTGCCACCAGTTATCCGGGACGGACCTACGAGCAGTACTTC; CDR3aa: CATSYPGRTYEQYF
abundance: few; v_gene: TRBV7-8; j_gene: TRBJ1-5; d_gene: .; CDR3nt: TGTGCCAGCAGCCCCCGTTCCAATCAGCCCCAGCATTTT; CDR3aa: CASSPRSNQPQHF
abundance: .; v_gene: TRBV29-1; j_gene: TRBJ2-1; d_gene: TRBD1; CDR3nt: TGCAGCGTTGGTTCAGGGACAGGGTACTACAATGAGCAGTTCTTC; CDR3aa: CSVGSGTGYYNEQFF
abundance: few; v_gene: TRBV12-3/TRBV12-4; j_gene: TRBJ1-5; d_gene: .; CDR3nt: TGTGCCAGCAGTTTAAGAGGAGGGGAGGAACAGCCCCAGCATTTT; CDR3aa: CASSLRGGEEQPQHF
abundance: few; v_gene: TRBV7-3; j_gene: TRBJ2-2; d_gene: TRBD2; CDR3nt: TGTGCCAGCAGCTTAAAAGGGACTAGCGGGAGGGCCCGTACCGGGGAGCTGTTTTTT; CDR3aa: CASSLKGTSGRARTGELFF
abundance: few; v_gene: TRBV11-2; j_gene: TRBJ1-2; d_gene: .; CDR3nt: TGTGCCAGCAGCCAATACTATGGCTACACCTTC; CDR3aa: CASSQYYGYTF
abundance: few; v_gene: TRBV20-1; j_gene: TRBJ2-3; d_gene: .; CDR3nt: TGCAGTGCTAGAGACCCCGCGGCCATTAGCACAGATACGCAGTATTTT; CDR3aa: CSARDPAAISTDTQYF
abundance: .; v_gene: TRBV15; j_gene: TRBJ2-2; d_gene: .; CDR3nt: TGTGCCATAAGGGCCGCCCCGAACACCGGGGAGCTGTTTTTT; CDR3aa: CAIRAAPNTGELFF
abundance: .; v_gene: TRBV5-4; j_gene: TRBJ2-3; d_gene: TRBD2; CDR3nt: TGTGCCAGCAGCTGGGGACTAGCGGGACCCTGGGGGACCACAGATACGCAGTATTTT; CDR3aa: CASSWGLAGPWGTTDTQYF
abundance: few; v_gene: TRBV20-1; j_gene: TRBJ2-7; d_gene: TRBD2; CDR3nt: TGCAGTGCTAGAGGACTAGCGGGAGCCGAGCAGTACTTC; CDR3aa: CSARGLAGAEQYF
abundance: .; v_gene: TRBV5-1; j_gene: TRBJ2-7; d_gene: .; CDR3nt: TGCGCCAGCACCCCAGGACAGAGCCGCTACGAGCAGTACTTC; CDR3aa: CASTPGQSRYEQYF
abundance: few; v_gene: TRBV28; j_gene: TRBJ2-1; d_gene: TRBD2; CDR3nt: TGTGCCACCACACGAGCGGGGCGGAGATACAATGAGCAGTTCTTC; CDR3aa: CATTRAGRRYNEQFF
abundance: few; v_gene: TRBV18; j_gene: TRBJ2-1; d_gene: .; CDR3nt: TGTGCCAGCTCACCATCTGGAGTTAACTACAATGAGCAGTTCTTC; CDR3aa: CASSPSGVNYNEQFF
abundance: .; v_gene: TRBV4-2; j_gene: TRBJ2-3; d_gene: .; CDR3nt: TGTGCCAGCAGCCAAGATCTGTTGGGCGGCACTACCGGGACAGATACGCAGTATTTT; CDR3aa: CASSQDLLGGTTGTDTQYF
abundance: .; v_gene: TRBV4-1; j_gene: TRBJ2-1; d_gene: .; CDR3nt: TGCGCCAGCAGCCAAGAATGGGGGAAGGCCACCTCCTACAATGAGCAGTTCTTC; CDR3aa: CASSQEWGKATSYNEQFF
abundance: few; v_gene: TRBV10-3; j_gene: TRBJ2-7; d_gene: TRBD2; CDR3nt: TGTGCCATCAGTGAGCGACCCGGGACTAGCTACGAGCAGTACTTC; CDR3aa: CAISERPGTSYEQYF
abundance: .; v_gene: TRBV18; j_gene: TRBJ2-3; d_gene: TRBD1; CDR3nt: TGTGCCAGCTCACAATCGACAGGGGTGAGAGATACGCAGTATTTT; CDR3aa: CASSQSTGVRDTQYF
abundance: .; v_gene: TRBV15; j_gene: TRBJ2-2; d_gene: TRBD1; CDR3nt: TGTGCCACCAGCAGGGAAGGGGGCGCGAACACCGGGGAGCTGTTTTTT; CDR3aa: CATSREGGANTGELFF
abundance: .; v_gene: TRBV20-1; j_gene: TRBJ2-5; d_gene: TRBD2; CDR3nt: TGCAGTGCCCGCCTCCCGACTAGCGTGCAAGAGACCCAGTACTTC; CDR3aa: CSARLPTSVQETQYF
abundance: .; v_gene: TRBV5-5; j_gene: TRBJ1-6; d_gene: .; CDR3nt: TGTGCCAGCAGCTTGGAGCACAGAATTAATTCACCCCTCCACTTT; CDR3aa: CASSLEHRINSPLHF
abundance: .; v_gene: TRBV12-5; j_gene: TRBJ2-1; d_gene: .; CDR3nt: TGTGCTAGTGGTTTGGGCGGTTCCTACAATGAGCAGTTCTTC; CDR3aa: CASGLGGSYNEQFF
abundance: few; v_gene: TRBV2; j_gene: TRBJ1-4; d_gene: .; CDR3nt: TGTGCCAGCAGTGAATTGAGGGGATGGGGTGAAAAACTGTTTTTT; CDR3aa: CASSELRGWGEKLFF
abundance: few; v_gene: TRBV12-3/TRBV12-4; j_gene: TRBJ2-1; d_gene: .; CDR3nt: TGTGCCAGCACCCTTTTGAAGGATGAGCAGTTCTTC; CDR3aa: CASTLLKDEQFF
abundance: few; v_gene: TRBV10-3; j_gene: TRBJ2-7; d_gene: TRBD1; CDR3nt: TGTGCCATCAGCACGACAGGGAGCTCCTACGAGCAGTACTTC; CDR3aa: CAISTTGSSYEQYF
abundance: .; v_gene: TRBV18; j_gene: TRBJ1-1; d_gene: .; CDR3nt: TGTGCCAGCTCACCAGACTGGAAGAACACTGAAGCTTTCTTT; CDR3aa: CASSPDWKNTEAFF
abundance: .; v_gene: TRBV14; j_gene: TRBJ2-1; d_gene: .; CDR3nt: TGTGCCAGCAGCCAGATCGGGCCTAGGTACAATGAGCAGTTCTTC; CDR3aa: CASSQIGPRYNEQFF
abundance: .; v_gene: TRBV7-9; j_gene: TRBJ1-1; d_gene: .; CDR3nt: TGTGCCAGCAGGTCGAGGGGGGACACTGAAGCTTTCTTT; CDR3aa: CASRSRGDTEAFF
abundance: few; v_gene: TRBV9; j_gene: TRBJ2-2; d_gene: .; CDR3nt: TGTGCCAGCAGCGTAGTTCCAAACACCGGGGAGCTGTTTTTT; CDR3aa: CASSVVPNTGELFF
abundance: .; v_gene: TRBV7-9; j_gene: TRBJ1-1; d_gene: .; CDR3nt: TGTGCCAGCAGCCCCTCTTCGGCCCGGGATGAAGCTTTCTTT; CDR3aa: CASSPSSARDEAFF
abundance: .; v_gene: TRBV20-1; j_gene: TRBJ2-7; d_gene: .; CDR3nt: TGCAGTGCTAGAAATAGCGCGGGTCGCTACGAGCAGTACTTC; CDR3aa: CSARNSAGRYEQYF
abundance: few; v_gene: TRBV5-6; j_gene: TRBJ2-3; d_gene: .; CDR3nt: TGTGCCAGCAGCTTCCGGACTACCAGCACAGATACGCAGTATTTT; CDR3aa: CASSFRTTSTDTQYF
abundance: few; v_gene: TRBV10-2; j_gene: TRBJ2-6; d_gene: TRBD1; CDR3nt: TGCGCCAGCAGTGAGTCTCCGGGACAGGGGATACTGACAGGGGCCAACGTCCTGACTTTC; CDR3aa: CASSESPGQGILTGANVLTF
abundance: few; v_gene: TRBV2; j_gene: TRBJ2-2; d_gene: .; CDR3nt: TGTGCCAGCAGTGTCACCGGACTCGCGAACACCGGGGAGCTGTTTTTT; CDR3aa: CASSVTGLANTGELFF
abundance: few; v_gene: TRBV12-3/TRBV12-4; j_gene: TRBJ1-1; d_gene: .; CDR3nt: TGTGCCAGCAGACCCGCGACGGCTATGAACACTGAAGCTTTCTTT; CDR3aa: CASRPATAMNTEAFF